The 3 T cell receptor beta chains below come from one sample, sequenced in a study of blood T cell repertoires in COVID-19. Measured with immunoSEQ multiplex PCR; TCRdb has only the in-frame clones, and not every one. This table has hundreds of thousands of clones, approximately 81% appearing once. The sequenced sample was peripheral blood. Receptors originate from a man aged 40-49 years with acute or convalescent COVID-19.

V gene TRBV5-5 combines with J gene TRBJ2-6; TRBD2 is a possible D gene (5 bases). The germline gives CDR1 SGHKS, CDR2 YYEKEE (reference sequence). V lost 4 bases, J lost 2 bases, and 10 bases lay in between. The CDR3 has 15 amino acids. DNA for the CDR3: TGTGCCAGCAGCCCTGGACTCCCTGGGGCCAACGTCCTGACTTTC. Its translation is CASSPGLPGANVLTF.

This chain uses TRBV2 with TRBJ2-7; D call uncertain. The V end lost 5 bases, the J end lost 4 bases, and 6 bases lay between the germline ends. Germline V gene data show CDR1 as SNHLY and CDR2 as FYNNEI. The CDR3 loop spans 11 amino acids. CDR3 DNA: TGTGCCAGCAGTAATATTTACGAGCAGTACTTC. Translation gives CASSNIYEQYF.

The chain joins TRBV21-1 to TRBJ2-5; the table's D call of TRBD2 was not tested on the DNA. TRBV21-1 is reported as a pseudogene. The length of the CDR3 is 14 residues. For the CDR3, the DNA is TGTGCCAGCAGCAAAGTGTCCCCCCTCCAGACCCAGTACTTC. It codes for CASSKVSPLQTQYF.